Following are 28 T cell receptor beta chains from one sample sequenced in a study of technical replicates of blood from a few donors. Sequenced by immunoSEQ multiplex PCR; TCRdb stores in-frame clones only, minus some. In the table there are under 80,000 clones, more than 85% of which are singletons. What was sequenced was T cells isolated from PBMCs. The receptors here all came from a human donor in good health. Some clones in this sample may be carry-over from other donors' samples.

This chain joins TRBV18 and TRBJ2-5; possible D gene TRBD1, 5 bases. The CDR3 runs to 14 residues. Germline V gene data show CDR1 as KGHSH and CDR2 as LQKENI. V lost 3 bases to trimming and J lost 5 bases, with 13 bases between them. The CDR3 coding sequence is TGTGCCAGCTCACCCCAGGGTGCTTTTGAGACCCAGTACTTC. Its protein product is CASSPQGAFETQYF.

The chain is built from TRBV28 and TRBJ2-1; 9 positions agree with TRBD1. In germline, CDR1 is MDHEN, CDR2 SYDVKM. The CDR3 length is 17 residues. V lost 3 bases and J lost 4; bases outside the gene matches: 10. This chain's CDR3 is CASSFDPGQGQYNEQFF. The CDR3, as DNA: TGTGCCAGCAGTTTTGATCCGGGACAGGGTCAATACAATGAGCAGTTCTTC.

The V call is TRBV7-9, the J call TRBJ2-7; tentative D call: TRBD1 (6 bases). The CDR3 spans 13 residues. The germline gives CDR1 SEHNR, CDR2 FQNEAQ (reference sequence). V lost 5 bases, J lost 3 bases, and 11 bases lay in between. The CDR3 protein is CASSQTGFYEQYF. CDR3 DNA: TGTGCCAGCAGCCAAACAGGGTTCTACGAGCAGTACTTC.

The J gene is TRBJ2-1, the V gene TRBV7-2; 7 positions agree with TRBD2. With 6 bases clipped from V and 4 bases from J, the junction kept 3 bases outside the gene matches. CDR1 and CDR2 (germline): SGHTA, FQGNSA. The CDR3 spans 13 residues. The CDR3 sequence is CASRSAGYNEQFF. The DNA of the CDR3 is TGTGCCAGCAGATCAGCGGGGTACAATGAGCAGTTCTTC. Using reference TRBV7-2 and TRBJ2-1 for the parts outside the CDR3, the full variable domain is GAGVSQSPSNKVTEKGKDVELRCDPISGHTALYWYRQSLGQGLEFLIYFQGNSAPDKSGLPSDRFSAERTGGSVSTLTIQRTQQEDSAVYLCASRSAGYNEQFFGPGTRLTVL.

This CDR3 reads CASSTGLAGGSDTQYF. CDR3 DNA sequence: TGTGCCAGTAGTACCGGACTAGCGGGAGGGTCAGATACGCAGTATTTT. The chain has TRBV19 and TRBJ2-3; TRBD2 matches at 15 bases. V lost 4 bases, J lost 4 bases, and 3 bases stayed unmatched. CDR1 and CDR2 from the germline V gene are LNHDA and SQIVND (reference sequence). The CDR3 consists of 16 residues.

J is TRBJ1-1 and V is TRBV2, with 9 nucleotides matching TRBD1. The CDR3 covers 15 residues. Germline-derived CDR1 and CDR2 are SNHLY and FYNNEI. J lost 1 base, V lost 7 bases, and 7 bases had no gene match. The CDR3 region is CASTRDRVRNTEAFF. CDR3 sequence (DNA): TGTGCCAGCACGCGGGACAGGGTCAGGAACACTGAAGCTTTCTTT. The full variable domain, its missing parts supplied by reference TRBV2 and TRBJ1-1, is EPEVTQTPSHQVTQMGQEVILRCVPISNHLYFYWYRQILGQKVEFLVSFYNNEISEKSEIFDDQFSVERPDGSNFTLKIRSTKLEDSAMYFCASTRDRVRNTEAFFGQGTRLTVV.

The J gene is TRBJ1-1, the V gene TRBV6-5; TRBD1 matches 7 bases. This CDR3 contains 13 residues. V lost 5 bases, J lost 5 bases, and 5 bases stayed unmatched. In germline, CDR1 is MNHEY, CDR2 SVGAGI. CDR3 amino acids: CASSRQGLTEAFF. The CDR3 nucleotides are TGTGCCAGCAGTCGACAGGGTCTGACTGAAGCTTTCTTT.

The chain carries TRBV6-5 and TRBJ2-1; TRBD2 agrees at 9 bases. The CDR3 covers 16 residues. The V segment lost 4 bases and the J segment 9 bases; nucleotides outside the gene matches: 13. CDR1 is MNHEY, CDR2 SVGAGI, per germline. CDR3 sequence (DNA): TGTGCCAGCAGTTTTGCGGGAGGGCCTATCCCTCCTGAGCAGTTCTTC. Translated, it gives CASSFAGGPIPPEQFF.

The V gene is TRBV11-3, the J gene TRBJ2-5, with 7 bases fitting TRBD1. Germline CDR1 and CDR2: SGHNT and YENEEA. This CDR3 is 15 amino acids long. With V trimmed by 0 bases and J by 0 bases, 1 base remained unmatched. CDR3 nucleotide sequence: TGTGCCAGCAGCTTAGAGGGGACAGACCAAGAGACCCAGTACTTC. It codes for CASSLEGTDQETQYF.

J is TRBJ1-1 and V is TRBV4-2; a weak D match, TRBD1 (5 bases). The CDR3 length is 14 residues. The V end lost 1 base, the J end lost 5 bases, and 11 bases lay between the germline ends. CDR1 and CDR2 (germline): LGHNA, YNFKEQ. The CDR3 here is CASSQGAQGTEAFF. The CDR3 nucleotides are TGTGCCAGCAGCCAAGGGGCTCAGGGTACTGAAGCTTTCTTT.

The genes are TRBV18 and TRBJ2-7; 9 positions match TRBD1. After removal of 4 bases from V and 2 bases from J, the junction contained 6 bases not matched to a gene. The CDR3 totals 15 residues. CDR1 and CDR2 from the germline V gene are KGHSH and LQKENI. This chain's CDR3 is CASSQPQGATYEQYF. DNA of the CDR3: TGTGCCAGCTCACAACCACAGGGGGCTACCTACGAGCAGTACTTC.

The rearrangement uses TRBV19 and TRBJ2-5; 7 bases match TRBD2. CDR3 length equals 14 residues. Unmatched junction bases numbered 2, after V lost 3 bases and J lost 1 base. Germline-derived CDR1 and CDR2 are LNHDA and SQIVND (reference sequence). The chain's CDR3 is CASSMGGSQETQYF. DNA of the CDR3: TGTGCCAGTAGTATGGGAGGGTCCCAAGAGACCCAGTACTTC.

For the CDR3, the DNA is TGTGCCAGCAGCGAATTCAGCGGGGATTCCTACAATGAGCAGTTCTTC. This codes for CASSEFSGDSYNEQFF. The rearrangement joins TRBV7-9 to TRBJ2-1; 7 bases map to TRBD2. CDR1 is SEHNR, CDR2 FQNEAQ, per germline (reference sequence). The V and J ends lost 5 bases and 1 base, in that order; junction bases with no gene match: 8. The CDR3 has 16 residues.

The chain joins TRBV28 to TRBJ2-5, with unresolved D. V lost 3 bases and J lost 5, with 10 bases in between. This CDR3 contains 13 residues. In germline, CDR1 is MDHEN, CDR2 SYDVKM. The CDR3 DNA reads TGTGCCAGCAGTTTCCCCCAACTGGAGACCCAGTACTTC. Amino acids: CASSFPQLETQYF.

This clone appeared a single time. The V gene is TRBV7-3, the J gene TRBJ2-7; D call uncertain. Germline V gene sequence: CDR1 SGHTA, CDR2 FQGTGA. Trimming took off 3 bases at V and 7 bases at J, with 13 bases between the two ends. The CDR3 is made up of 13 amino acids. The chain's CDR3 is CASSFGPLTEQYF. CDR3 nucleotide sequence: TGTGCCAGCAGCTTTGGGCCCCTTACTGAGCAGTACTTC.

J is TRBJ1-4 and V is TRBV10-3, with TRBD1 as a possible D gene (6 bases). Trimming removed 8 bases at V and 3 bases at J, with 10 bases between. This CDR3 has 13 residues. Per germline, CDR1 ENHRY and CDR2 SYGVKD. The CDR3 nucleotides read TGTGCCATCTCGGACAGAGCTAATGAAAAACTGTTTTTT. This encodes CAISDRANEKLFF.

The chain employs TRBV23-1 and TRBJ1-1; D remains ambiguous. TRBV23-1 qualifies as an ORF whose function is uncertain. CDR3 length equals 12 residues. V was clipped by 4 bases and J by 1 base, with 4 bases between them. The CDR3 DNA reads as TGCGCCAGCAGTCTAGAGAACACTGAAGCTTTCTTT. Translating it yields CASSLENTEAFF.

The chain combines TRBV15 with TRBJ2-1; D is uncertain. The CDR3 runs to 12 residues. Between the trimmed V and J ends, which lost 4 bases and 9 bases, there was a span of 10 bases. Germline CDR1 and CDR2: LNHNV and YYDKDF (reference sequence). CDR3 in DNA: TGTGCCACCAGCATTTTAGCCGGTGAGCAGTTCTTC. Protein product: CATSILAGEQFF.

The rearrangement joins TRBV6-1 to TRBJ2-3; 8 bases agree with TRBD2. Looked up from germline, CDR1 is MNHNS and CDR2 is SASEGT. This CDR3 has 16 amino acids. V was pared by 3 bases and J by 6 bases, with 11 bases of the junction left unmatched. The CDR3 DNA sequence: TGTGCCAGCAGTGACCCCGGGACTAGTTTTCCTGATACGCAGTATTTT. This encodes CASSDPGTSFPDTQYF.

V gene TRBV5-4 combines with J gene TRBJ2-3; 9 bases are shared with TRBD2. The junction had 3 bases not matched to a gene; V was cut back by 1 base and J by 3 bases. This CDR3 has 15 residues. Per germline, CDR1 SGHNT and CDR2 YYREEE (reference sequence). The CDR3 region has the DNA TGTGCCAGCAGCTTGACTAGCGGGTTTACAGATACGCAGTATTTT. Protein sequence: CASSLTSGFTDTQYF.

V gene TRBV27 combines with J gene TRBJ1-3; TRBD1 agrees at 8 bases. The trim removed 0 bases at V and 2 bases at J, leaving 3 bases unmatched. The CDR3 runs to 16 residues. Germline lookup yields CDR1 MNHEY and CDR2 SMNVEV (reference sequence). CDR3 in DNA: TGTGCCAGCAGTTTATCACAGGGGGGTACTGGAAACACCATATATTTT. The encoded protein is CASSLSQGGTGNTIYF.

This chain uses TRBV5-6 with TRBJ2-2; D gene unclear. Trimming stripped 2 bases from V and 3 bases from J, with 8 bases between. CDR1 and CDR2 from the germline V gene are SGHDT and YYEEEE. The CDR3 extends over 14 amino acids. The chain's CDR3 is CASSFSLDTGELFF. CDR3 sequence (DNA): TGTGCCAGCAGCTTTAGTCTTGACACCGGGGAGCTGTTTTTT.

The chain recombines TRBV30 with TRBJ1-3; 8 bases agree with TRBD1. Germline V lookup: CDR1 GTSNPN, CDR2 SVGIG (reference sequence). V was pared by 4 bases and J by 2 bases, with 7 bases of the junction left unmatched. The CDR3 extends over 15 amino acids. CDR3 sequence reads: CAWISVRGPGNTIYF. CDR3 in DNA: TGTGCCTGGATTTCCGTCAGGGGGCCTGGAAACACCATATATTTT.

The CDR3 region is CASSQEFVRLDTDTQYF. The CDR3, as DNA: TGCGCCAGCAGCCAAGAGTTTGTTCGACTTGACACAGATACGCAGTATTTT. V usage is TRBV4-1 and J usage is TRBJ2-3; D unclear. Germline V gene data show CDR1 as MGHRA and CDR2 as YSYEKL. Trimming pared 0 bases from V and 2 bases from J, leaving 15 bases between. The CDR3 spans 17 residues.

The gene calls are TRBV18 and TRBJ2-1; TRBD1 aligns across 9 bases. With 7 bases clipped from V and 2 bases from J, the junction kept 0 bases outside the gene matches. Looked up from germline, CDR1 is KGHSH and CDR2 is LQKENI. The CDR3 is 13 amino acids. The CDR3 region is CASWDRAYNEQFF. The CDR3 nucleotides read TGTGCCAGCTGGGACAGGGCCTACAATGAGCAGTTCTTC.

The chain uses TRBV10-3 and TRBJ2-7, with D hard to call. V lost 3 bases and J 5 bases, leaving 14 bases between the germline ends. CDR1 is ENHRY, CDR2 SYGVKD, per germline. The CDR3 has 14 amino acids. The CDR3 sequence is CAISDGEARHEQYF. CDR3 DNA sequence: TGTGCCATCAGTGATGGCGAAGCGCGCCACGAGCAGTACTTC.

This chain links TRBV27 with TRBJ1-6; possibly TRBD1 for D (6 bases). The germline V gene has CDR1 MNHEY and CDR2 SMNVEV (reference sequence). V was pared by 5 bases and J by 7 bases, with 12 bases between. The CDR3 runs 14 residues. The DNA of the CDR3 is TGTGCCAGCAGTCTGACAGGTCGGAATTCACCCCTCCACTTT. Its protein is CASSLTGRNSPLHF.

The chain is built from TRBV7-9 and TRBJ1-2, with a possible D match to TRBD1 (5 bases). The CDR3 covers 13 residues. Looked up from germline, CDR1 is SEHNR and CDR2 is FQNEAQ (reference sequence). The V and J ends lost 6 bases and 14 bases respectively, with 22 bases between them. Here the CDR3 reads CASRTGEGVYWTF. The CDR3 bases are TGTGCCAGCAGGACGGGGGAGGGAGTCTATTGGACCTTC.